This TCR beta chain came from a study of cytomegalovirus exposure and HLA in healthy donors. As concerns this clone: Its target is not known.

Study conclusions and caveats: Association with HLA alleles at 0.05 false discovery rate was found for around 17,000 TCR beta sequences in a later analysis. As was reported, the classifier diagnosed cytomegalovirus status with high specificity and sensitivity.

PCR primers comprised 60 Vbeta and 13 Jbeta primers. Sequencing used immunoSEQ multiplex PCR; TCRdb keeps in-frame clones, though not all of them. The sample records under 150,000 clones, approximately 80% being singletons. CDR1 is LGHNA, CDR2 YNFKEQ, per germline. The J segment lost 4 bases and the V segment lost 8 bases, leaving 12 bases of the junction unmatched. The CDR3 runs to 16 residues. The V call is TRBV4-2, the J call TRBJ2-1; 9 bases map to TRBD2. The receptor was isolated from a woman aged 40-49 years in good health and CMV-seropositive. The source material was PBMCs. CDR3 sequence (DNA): TGTGCCAGCCAAGGGGGGCTAGCGGGGATATACAATGAGCAGTTCTTC. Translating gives CASQGGLAGIYNEQFF.